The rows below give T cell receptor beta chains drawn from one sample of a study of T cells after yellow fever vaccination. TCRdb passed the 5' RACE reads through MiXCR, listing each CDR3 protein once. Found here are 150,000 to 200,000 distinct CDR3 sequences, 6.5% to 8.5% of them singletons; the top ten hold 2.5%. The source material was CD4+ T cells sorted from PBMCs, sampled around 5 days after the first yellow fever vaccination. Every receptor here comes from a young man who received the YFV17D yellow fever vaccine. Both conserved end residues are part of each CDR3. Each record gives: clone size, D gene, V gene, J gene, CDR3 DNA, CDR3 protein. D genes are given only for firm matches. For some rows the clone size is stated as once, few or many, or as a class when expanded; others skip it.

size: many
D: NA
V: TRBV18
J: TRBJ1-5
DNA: TGTGCCAGCTCCCGAGAGGTTGAGCCCCAGCATTTT
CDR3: CASSREVEPQHF

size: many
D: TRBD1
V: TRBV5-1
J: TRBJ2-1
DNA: TGCGCCAGCAGCCTAGGCCGGGACAGGGTTTACAATGAGCAGTTCTTC
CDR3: CASSLGRDRVYNEQFF

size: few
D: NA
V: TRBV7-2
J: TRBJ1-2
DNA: TGTGCCAGCAGCCCGGACCCGGGGTACTATGGCTACACCTTC
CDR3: CASSPDPGYYGYTF

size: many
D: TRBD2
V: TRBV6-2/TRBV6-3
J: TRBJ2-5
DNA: TGTGCCAGCAGTTACGGAGGGGCTAGCGGAGTCCAAGAGACCCAGTACTTC
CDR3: CASSYGGASGVQETQYF

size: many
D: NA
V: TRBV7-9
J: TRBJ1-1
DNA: TGTGCCAGCCTCGGGGCTTTCTTT
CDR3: CASLGAFF

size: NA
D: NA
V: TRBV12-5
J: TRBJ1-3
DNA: TGTGCTAGTGGTTTCGGAGGCTCTGGAAACACCATATATTTT
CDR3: CASGFGGSGNTIYF

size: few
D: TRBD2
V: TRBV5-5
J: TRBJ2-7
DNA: TGTGCCAGCAGCTTGGCCGGGGGGGCGACCAGCTCCTACGAGCAGTACTTC
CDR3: CASSLAGGATSSYEQYF

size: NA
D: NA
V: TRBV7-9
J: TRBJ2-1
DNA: TGTGCCAGCAGCTCCTCGACTGCCTACAATGAGCAGTTCTTC
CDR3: CASSSSTAYNEQFF

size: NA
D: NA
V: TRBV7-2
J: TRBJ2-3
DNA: TGTGCCAGCAGCTACTTAGATACGCAGTATTTT
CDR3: CASSYLDTQYF

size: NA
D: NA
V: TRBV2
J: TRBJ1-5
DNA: TGTGCCAGCAGCCCAACTGTCCCTCAGCCCCAGCATTTT
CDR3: CASSPTVPQPQHF

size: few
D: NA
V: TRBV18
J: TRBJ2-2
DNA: TGTGCCAGCTCACCGGACCAGGGCAGCACCGGGGAGCTGTTTTTT
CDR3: CASSPDQGSTGELFF

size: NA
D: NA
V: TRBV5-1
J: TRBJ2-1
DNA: TGCGCCAGCAGCGCCTATGGGGAAGAGAATGAGCAGTTCTTC
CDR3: CASSAYGEENEQFF

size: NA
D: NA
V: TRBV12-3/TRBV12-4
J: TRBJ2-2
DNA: TGTGCCGCCCGGCCCCCAAACACCGGGGAGCTGTTTTTT
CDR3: CAARPPNTGELFF

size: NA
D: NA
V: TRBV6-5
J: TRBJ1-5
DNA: TGTGCCAGCAGTCCCTTTGGGGGGAGCAATCAGCCCCAGCATTTT
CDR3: CASSPFGGSNQPQHF

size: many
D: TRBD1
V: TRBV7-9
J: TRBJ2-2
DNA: TGTGCCAGCAGCTACGGACAGGGGGTGGACGGGGAGCTGTTTTTT
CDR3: CASSYGQGVDGELFF

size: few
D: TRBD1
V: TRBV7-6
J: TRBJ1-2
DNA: TGTGCCAGCAGCTTACGTGCCGGGACAGGGGAGTATGGCTACACCTTC
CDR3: CASSLRAGTGEYGYTF

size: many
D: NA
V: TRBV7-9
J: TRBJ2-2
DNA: TGTGCCAGCAGCCGACGGACCGGATTGGAGCTGTTTTTT
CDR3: CASSRRTGLELFF

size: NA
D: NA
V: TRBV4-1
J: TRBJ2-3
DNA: TGCGCCAGCAGCCGACTTAGAAGACGCACAGATACGCAGTATTTT
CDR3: CASSRLRRRTDTQYF

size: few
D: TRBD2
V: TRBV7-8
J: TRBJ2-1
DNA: TGTGCCAGCAGCTTAGGGGGGGCGGGGGGCTACAATGAGCAGTTCTTC
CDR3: CASSLGGAGGYNEQFF

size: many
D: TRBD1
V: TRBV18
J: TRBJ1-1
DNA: TGTGCCAGCTCACCGGCAGGGGGCATTAACACTGAAGCTTTCTTT
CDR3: CASSPAGGINTEAFF

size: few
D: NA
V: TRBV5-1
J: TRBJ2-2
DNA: TGCGCCAGCAGCTTGGAGGGGGATACGAACACCGGGGAGCTGTTTTTT
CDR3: CASSLEGDTNTGELFF

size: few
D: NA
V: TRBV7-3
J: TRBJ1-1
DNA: TGTGCCAGCAGCTTACGGACGGACGGCCCTGAAGCTTTCTTT
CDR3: CASSLRTDGPEAFF

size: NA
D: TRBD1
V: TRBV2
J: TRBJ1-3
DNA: TGTGCCAGCAGTACACCCCGAACAGGGGAGGGAAACACCATATATTTT
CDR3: CASSTPRTGEGNTIYF

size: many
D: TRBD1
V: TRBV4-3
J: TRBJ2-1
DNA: TGCGCCAGCAGCCAAGAAGTACAGGGGGGTAATGAGCAGTTCTTC
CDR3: CASSQEVQGGNEQFF

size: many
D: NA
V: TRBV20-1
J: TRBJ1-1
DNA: TGCAGTGCTAGAGTACGTGTGGGTCCTGAAGCTTTCTTT
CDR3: CSARVRVGPEAFF

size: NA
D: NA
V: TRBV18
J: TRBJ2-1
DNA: TGTGCCAGCTCATCGGGGCCAACGGACGAGTTCTTC
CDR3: CASSSGPTDEFF

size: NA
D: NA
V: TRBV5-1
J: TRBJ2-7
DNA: TGCGCCAGCAGCTTTGGGTATCCTGAAGCCTACGAGCAGTACTTC
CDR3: CASSFGYPEAYEQYF

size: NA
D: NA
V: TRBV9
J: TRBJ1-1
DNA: TGTGCCAGCAGCTCCACGAGCAAGAACACTGAAGCTTTCTTT
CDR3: CASSSTSKNTEAFF

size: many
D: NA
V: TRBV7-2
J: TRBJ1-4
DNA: TGTGCCAGCAGCTTAGGGGCGACGGAAACTCTGTTTTTT
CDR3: CASSLGATETLFF

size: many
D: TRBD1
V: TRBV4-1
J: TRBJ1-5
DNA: TGCGCCAGCAGCCAAGATTTTGAGGGACAGGGGCAAGATCAGCCCCAGCATTTT
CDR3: CASSQDFEGQGQDQPQHF

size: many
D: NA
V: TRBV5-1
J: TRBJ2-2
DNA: TGCGCCAGCAGCTTGGAGGTAGCGGAGAACACCGGGGAGCTGTTTTTT
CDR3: CASSLEVAENTGELFF

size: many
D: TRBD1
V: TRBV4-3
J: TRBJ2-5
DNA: TGCGCCAGCAGCCAGACAGGGTCCTCCGGGGAGACCCAGTACTTC
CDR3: CASSQTGSSGETQYF

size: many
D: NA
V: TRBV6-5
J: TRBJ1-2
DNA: TGTGCCAGCAAATTCCTCGACGGATTCTATGGCTACACCTTC
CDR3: CASKFLDGFYGYTF

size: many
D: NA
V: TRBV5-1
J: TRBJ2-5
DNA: TGCGCCAGCAGCCTGGGGGAGCCGTACCAAGAGACCCAGTACTTC
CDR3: CASSLGEPYQETQYF

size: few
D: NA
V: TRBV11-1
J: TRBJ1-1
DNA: TGTGCCAGCTGGAGAGGGATAGGCACTGAAGCTTTCTTT
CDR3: CASWRGIGTEAFF

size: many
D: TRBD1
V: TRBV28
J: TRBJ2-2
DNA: TGTGCCATCACACCGGGACAGGGGACCGGGGAGCTGTTTTTT
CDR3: CAITPGQGTGELFF

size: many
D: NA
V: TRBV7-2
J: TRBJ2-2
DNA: TGTGCCAGCAGCTTGAACCAGGGGTCGGGCACCGGGGAGCTGTTTTTT
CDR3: CASSLNQGSGTGELFF

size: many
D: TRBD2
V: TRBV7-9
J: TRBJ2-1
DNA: TGTGCCAGCTCTATACTAGCGGGGGGCAATGAGCAGTTCTTC
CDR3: CASSILAGGNEQFF

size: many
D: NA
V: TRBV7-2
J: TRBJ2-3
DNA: TGTGCCAGCGGTCGGGATACGCAGTATTTT
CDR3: CASGRDTQYF

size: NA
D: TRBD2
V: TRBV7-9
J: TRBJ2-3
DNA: TGTGCCAGCAGCTTCCCTAGCGGGGGGACAGATACGCAGTATTTT
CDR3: CASSFPSGGTDTQYF

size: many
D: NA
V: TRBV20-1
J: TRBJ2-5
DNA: TGCAGTGCTAGAGAACTCCTCGAGACCCAGTACTTC
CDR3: CSARELLETQYF

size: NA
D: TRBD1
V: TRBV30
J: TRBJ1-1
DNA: TGTGCCTGGAGTGGAGCAGGGGGCGAAGCTTTCTTT
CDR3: CAWSGAGGEAFF

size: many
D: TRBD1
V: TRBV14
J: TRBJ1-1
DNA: TGTGCCAGCAGCCCAAAACCGGGACAGCTGAACACTGAAGCTTTCTTT
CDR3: CASSPKPGQLNTEAFF

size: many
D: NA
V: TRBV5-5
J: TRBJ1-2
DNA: TGTGCCAGCAGCTTGGTGGACAGATATGGCTACACCTTC
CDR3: CASSLVDRYGYTF

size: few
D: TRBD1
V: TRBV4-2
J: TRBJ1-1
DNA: TGTGCCAGCAGCCAAGACGGGAGGGGGCCTGAAGCTTTCTTT
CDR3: CASSQDGRGPEAFF

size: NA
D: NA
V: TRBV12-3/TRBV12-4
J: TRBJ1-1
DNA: TGTGCCAGCAGAATAGTGAACACTGAAGCTTTCTTT
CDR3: CASRIVNTEAFF

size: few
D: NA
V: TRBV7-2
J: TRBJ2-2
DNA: TGTGCCAGCAGCTTAGTTCCGGGACGCCCCACCGGGGAGCTGTTTTTT
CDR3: CASSLVPGRPTGELFF

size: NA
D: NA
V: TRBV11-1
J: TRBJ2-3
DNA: TGTGCCAGCAGCTTATTCGGGACTTTTAGCACAGATACGCAGTATTTT
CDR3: CASSLFGTFSTDTQYF

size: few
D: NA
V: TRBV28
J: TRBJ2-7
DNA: TGTGCCAGCAGAGAGGGGTACTACGAGCAGTACTTC
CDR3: CASREGYYEQYF

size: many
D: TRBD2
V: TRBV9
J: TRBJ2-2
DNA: TGTGCCAGCAGCGTACTAGCGGGATTGAACACCGGGGAGCTGTTTTTT
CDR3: CASSVLAGLNTGELFF

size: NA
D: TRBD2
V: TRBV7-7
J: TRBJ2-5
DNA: TGTGCTAGCAGTCACGGGACTAGCGGGGGCGAGACCCAGTACTTC
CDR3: CASSHGTSGGETQYF

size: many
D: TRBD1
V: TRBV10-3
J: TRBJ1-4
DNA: TGTGCCATCAGCGCAGGGACAGGCATTAATGAAAAACTGTTTTTT
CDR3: CAISAGTGINEKLFF